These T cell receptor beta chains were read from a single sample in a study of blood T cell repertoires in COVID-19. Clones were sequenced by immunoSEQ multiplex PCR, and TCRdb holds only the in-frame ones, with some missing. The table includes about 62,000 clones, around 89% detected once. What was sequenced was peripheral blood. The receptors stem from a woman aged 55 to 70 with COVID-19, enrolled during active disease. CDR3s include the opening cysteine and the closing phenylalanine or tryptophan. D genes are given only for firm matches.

TGTGCCAGCAGCTTCCCTTCTAGGACAGACTCGGGGAACACTGAAGCTTTCTTT	CASSFPSRTDSGNTEAFF	TRBV7-9	TRBJ1-1	.
TGTGCCAGCAGCCCGAAATCTCGGGATTCACCCCTCCACTTT	CASSPKSRDSPLHF	TRBV11-2	TRBJ1-6	.
TGTGCCAGCAGCCCATACTACAAGAGCTACGAGCAGTACTTC	CASSPYYKSYEQYF	TRBV11-2	TRBJ2-7	.
TGTGCCAGCAGTTACTTGCAGGGGTTTTATGGCTACACCTTC	CASSYLQGFYGYTF	TRBV6-6	TRBJ1-2	.
TGTGCCAGCACTCTGACAGGGTCTACGTTCACCTACGAGCAGTACTTC	CASTLTGSTFTYEQYF	TRBV2	TRBJ2-7	TRBD1
TGTGCCAGTAGTATAGCTGGAGGTTGGAATGAGCAGTTCTTC	CASSIAGGWNEQFF	TRBV19	TRBJ2-1	.
TGTGCCAGCAGTTTAGGCGGGAGTACGATTGAGACCCAGTACTTC	CASSLGGSTIETQYF	TRBV28	TRBJ2-5	TRBD2
TGTGCCAGCAGCCCGTGGACACCGATCACTGAAGCTTTCTTT	CASSPWTPITEAFF	TRBV7-2	TRBJ1-1	.
TGTGCCAGCAGTCGCGGACTGGCCTACGAGCAGTACTTC	CASSRGLAYEQYF	TRBV6-2/TRBV6-3	TRBJ2-7	.
TGTGCCAGCAGCTCGCGGGCGGCGCGGGATGGGACCGGGGAGCTGTTTTTT	CASSSRAARDGTGELFF	TRBV11-3	TRBJ2-2	.
TGCGCCAGCAGCTCGCTCGGGGGTAGGATATCTGGAAACACCATATATTTT	CASSSLGGRISGNTIYF	TRBV5-1	TRBJ1-3	.